This record concerns one TCR beta chain sequence. The germline V gene has CDR1 SQVTM and CDR2 ANQGSEA. V shed 4 bases and J 4 bases; nucleotides not matched to a gene: 13. CDR3 length: 17 residues. This sample is part of a study of cytomegalovirus exposure and HLA in healthy donors. The PCR was carried out with 60 Vbeta primers and 13 Jbeta primers. Profiling relied on immunoSEQ multiplex PCR, and the TCRdb table lists in-frame clones only, not all of them. Found here are 150,000 to 200,000 clones, around 78% of them singletons; the top ten hold 1%. V usage is TRBV29-1 and J usage is TRBJ2-6; TRBD1 matches at 7 bases. This TCR derives from a woman aged 40 to 49 in good health and CMV-seronegative. Sequencing input: PBMCs. The CDR3 DNA reads TGCAGCGTTGCTCGGGACAGCTCCCCTCTGGGGGCCAACGTCCTGACTTTC. Its translation: CSVARDSSPLGANVLTF.